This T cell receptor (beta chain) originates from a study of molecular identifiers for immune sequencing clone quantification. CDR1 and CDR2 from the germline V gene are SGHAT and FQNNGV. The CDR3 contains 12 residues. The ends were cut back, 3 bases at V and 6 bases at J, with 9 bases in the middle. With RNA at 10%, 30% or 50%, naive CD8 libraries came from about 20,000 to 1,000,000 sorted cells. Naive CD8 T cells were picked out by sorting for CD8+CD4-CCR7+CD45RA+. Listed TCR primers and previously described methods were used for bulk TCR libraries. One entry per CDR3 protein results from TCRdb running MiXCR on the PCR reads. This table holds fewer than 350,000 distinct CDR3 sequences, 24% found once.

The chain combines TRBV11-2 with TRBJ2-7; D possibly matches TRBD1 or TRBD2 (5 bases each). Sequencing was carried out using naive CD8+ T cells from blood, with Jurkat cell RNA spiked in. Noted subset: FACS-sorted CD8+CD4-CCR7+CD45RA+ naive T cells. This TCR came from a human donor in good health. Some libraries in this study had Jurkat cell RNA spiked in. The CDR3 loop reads CASSFGTVEQYF. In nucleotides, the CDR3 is TGTGCCAGCAGCTTCGGGACGGTCGAGCAGTACTTC.